The present entry profiles one T cell receptor (beta chain) with its context. The CDR3 length is 14 residues. J lost 6 bases, V lost 6 bases, and 9 bases had no gene match. CDR1 is MNHEY and CDR2 is SVGAGI in the germline V gene. Specified treatment: randomized to nivolumab then ipilimumab (arm A) or the reverse (arm B). Live CD3+CD8+ CD19− CD56− cells were sorted from PBMCs. This sample is drawn from a study of sequential checkpoint blockade in melanoma. Study background: First-line arms were nivolumab then ipilimumab, or the reverse, randomized 1:1. Each arm's sequence ended with maintenance nivolumab.

The data were produced by immunoSEQ multiplex PCR, yet TCRdb's version contains in-frame clones alone and is incomplete. Of around 40,000 clones listed, roughly 88% are singletons. This sequence originates from a human donor with melanoma. The sample in question was CD8+ T cells sorted from blood (inferred from file names), obtained from a patient given nivolumab and ipilimumab in sequence. The V gene is TRBV6-5, the J gene TRBJ2-3, with 7 nucleotides matching TRBD2. The CDR3 loop reads CASSLTSRWDTQYF. The CDR3, as DNA: TGTGCCAGCAGCCTGACTAGCCGTTGGGATACGCAGTATTTT.